These 28 T cell receptor beta chains came from one sample sequenced in a study of early T cells in non-severe SARS-CoV-2 infection. Via MiXCR, TCRdb re-called the 5' RACE reads, giving one row per CDR3 protein. The table lists around 47,000 distinct CDR3 sequences, approximately 10% of them singletons. The source material was whole blood. These receptors all stem from an adult who was a healthcare worker with PCR-confirmed SARS-CoV-2 infection or an uninfected control (not recorded which).

Ten or more counts support this clonotype. The rearrangement links TRBV12-3 or TRBV12-4 to TRBJ1-1; the match to TRBD1 covers 7 bases. J was trimmed by 1 base and V by 5 bases; bases with no gene match: 13. The CDR3 has 17 amino acids. The DNA of the CDR3 is TGTGCCAGCAGTGACTTGGGGCAGGGGGTATCGAACACTGAAGCTTTCTTT. Residues: CASSDLGQGVSNTEAFF.

The chain joins TRBV7-9 to TRBJ1-3; D unresolved. Trimming took 1 base from V and 1 from J, leaving 11 bases between them. The CDR3 is 16 amino acids. Germline loops: CDR1 SEHNR, CDR2 FQNEAQ (reference sequence). CDR3 sequence: CASSLGVPQSGNTIYF. For the CDR3, the DNA is TGTGCCAGCAGCTTAGGAGTCCCCCAGTCTGGAAACACCATATATTTT.

This clonotype was detected ten times or more. This chain joins TRBV4-2 and TRBJ1-1, with no clear D. This CDR3 contains 14 residues. The germline V gene has CDR1 LGHNA and CDR2 YNFKEQ. Trimming pared 0 bases from V and 0 bases from J, leaving 5 bases between. CDR3 sequence reads: CASSQDQVNTEAFF. The CDR3 coding sequence is TGTGCCAGCAGCCAAGATCAAGTGAACACTGAAGCTTTCTTT.

The CDR3 DNA sequence: TGCAGTGCTAGAGCATTTCAAAGGACAGGGAACACCGGGGAGCTGTTTTTT. This sequence encodes CSARAFQRTGNTGELFF. V is TRBV20-1 and J is TRBJ2-2; 7 bases are shared with TRBD1. The ends lost 1 base at V and 1 base at J; junction bases unmatched: 9. The CDR3 spans 17 residues. The germline CDR1 and CDR2 sequences are DFQATT and SNEGSKA (reference sequence).

This clonotype was detected only a few times. CDR3 sequence reads: CASSIDFAFPIFQYGYTF. The CDR3 DNA is TGTGCCAGTAGTATAGATTTTGCCTTTCCCATATTCCAGTATGGCTACACCTTC. V gene TRBV19 combines with J gene TRBJ1-2; D gene uncertain. V shed 0 bases and J shed 5 bases, with 22 bases lying between them. Germline V lookup: CDR1 LNHDA, CDR2 SQIVND (reference sequence). The CDR3 has 18 amino acids.

This chain joins TRBV20-1 and TRBJ2-1; D call uncertain. V lost 4 bases to trimming and J lost 0 bases, with 10 bases between them. The CDR3 spans 14 residues. Germline assignment: CDR1 DFQATT and CDR2 SNEGSKA (reference sequence). CDR3 protein: CSATMRSSYNEQFF. Here the CDR3 DNA reads TGCAGTGCTACTATGAGGAGCTCCTACAATGAGCAGTTCTTC.

This clonotype was observed many times. This chain connects TRBV7-9 to TRBJ2-7, with a tentative D call TRBD2 (5 bases). Germline V gene sequence: CDR1 SEHNR, CDR2 FQNEAQ (reference sequence). This CDR3 spans 15 amino acids. V dropped 5 bases and J dropped 0 bases, with 14 bases sitting between them. CDR3 nucleotides: TGTGCCAGCAGCCTCAGCGGAAAGAGCTCCTACGAGCAGTACTTC. This gives the protein CASSLSGKSSYEQYF.

The gene calls are TRBV28 and TRBJ2-4; perhaps TRBD1 as D (5 bases). This CDR3 is 12 amino acids long. Germline-derived CDR1 and CDR2 are MDHEN and SYDVKM. The V end was cut by 5 bases, the J end by 8 bases, with 10 bases between. CDR3 nucleotides: TGTGCCAGCAGTCCCGGCAGGGACATTCAGTACTTC. This codes for CASSPGRDIQYF.

The chain employs TRBV27 and TRBJ2-2, with 7 bases matching TRBD1. Germline assignment: CDR1 MNHEY and CDR2 SMNVEV (reference sequence). The CDR3 extends over 16 amino acids. Unmatched junction bases numbered 14, after V lost 9 bases and J lost 4 bases. The CDR3 reads CASYRQGTATTGELFF. The CDR3 DNA is TGTGCCAGTTATAGACAGGGAACGGCGACCACCGGGGAGCTGTTTTTT.

In its sample, this clonotype was seen a few times. This chain connects TRBV2 to TRBJ2-3; D not resolved. Germline V gives CDR1 SNHLY, CDR2 FYNNEI. This CDR3 region has 13 residues. Trimming cost V 6 bases and J 2 bases, with 9 bases left between them. The CDR3 DNA sequence: TGTGCCAGCAGAAGGTTTTTCACAGATACGCAGTATTTT. Its protein product is CASRRFFTDTQYF.

The rearrangement uses TRBV29-1 and TRBJ1-1; D gene ambiguous. Germline CDR1 reads SQVTM; CDR2 reads ANQGSEA. V was cut by 6 bases and J by 1 base, with 3 bases left in between. The CDR3 spans 10 residues. The CDR3 protein is CSVRNTEAFF. The DNA for the CDR3 is TGCAGCGTCCGGAACACTGAAGCTTTCTTT.

Ten or more counts support this clonotype. The rearrangement uses TRBV12-3 or TRBV12-4 and TRBJ2-7; either TRBD1 or TRBD2 may fit D (5 bases each). V gave up 4 bases and J gave up 3 bases, with 10 bases separating them. The CDR3 runs to 13 residues. The CDR3 loop reads CASSSSGLYEQYF. The CDR3 DNA follows: TGTGCCAGCAGTTCCTCGGGGCTCTACGAGCAGTACTTC.

This clonotype was recorded many times. The rearrangement uses TRBV10-2 and TRBJ2-3; no definite D call. Germline CDR1 WSHSY, CDR2 SAAADI. The CDR3 sequence is 13 residues long. Trimming shortened V by 3 bases and J by 7 bases, and 11 bases separated the two germline ends. CDR3 nucleotide sequence: TGCGCCAGCAGTGAAGGTCGCCAGCATACGCAGTATTTT. Its protein product is CASSEGRQHTQYF.

The table lists this clonotype with many counts. In DNA, the CDR3 is TGCGCCAGCAATCCCGGGCGGGGGCGAGCCTACGAGCAGTACTTC. It yields the protein CASNPGRGRAYEQYF. The V call is TRBV10-2, the J call TRBJ2-7, with D possibly TRBD2 on 7 matching bases. The CDR3 spans 15 residues. V was trimmed by 7 bases and J by 2 bases, leaving 18 bases between them. Germline CDR1 reads WSHSY; CDR2 reads SAAADI.

The J gene is TRBJ2-4, the V gene TRBV10-3; no firm D call. CDR1 ENHRY and CDR2 SYGVKD come from the germline V gene. The CDR3 runs 12 residues. V was pared by 5 bases and J by 8 bases, with 10 bases between. The CDR3 region is CAISPGPDIQYF. The DNA for the CDR3 is TGTGCCATCAGTCCGGGCCCTGACATTCAGTACTTC.

This clonotype was observed many times. The DNA for the CDR3 is TGTGCCAGCAGTGAAGCGCTAGGTTCTGCCGCAGGAGAGACCCAGTACTTC. This gives the protein CASSEALGSAAGETQYF. The rearrangement joins TRBV2 to TRBJ2-5; no firm D call. Germline V gene sequence: CDR1 SNHLY, CDR2 FYNNEI. The CDR3 spans 17 residues. V was cut by 0 bases and J by 4 bases, with 18 bases left in between.

The chain carries TRBV6-2 or TRBV6-3 and TRBJ2-3; 8 bases match TRBD1. Germline lookup yields CDR1 MNHEY and CDR2 SVGEGT. V lost 5 bases, J lost 3 bases, and 7 bases stayed unmatched. The CDR3 is 15 amino acids. The CDR3 protein is CASSTWTGSTDTQYF. The CDR3 nucleotides read TGTGCCAGCAGTACCTGGACAGGGTCAACAGATACGCAGTATTTT.

This clonotype was counted a few times. The chain has TRBV7-3 and TRBJ2-2; D is possibly TRBD2 (7 bases). V lost 5 bases and J lost 6, with 22 bases in between. From germline, CDR1 is SGHTA and CDR2 FQGTGA. The CDR3 contains 17 residues. The CDR3 DNA is TGTGCCAGCAGCCCCCGGGGGGCAAATCAAGGTGCCGGGGAGCTGTTTTTT. It translates to CASSPRGANQGAGELFF. The whole variable domain, filled in from reference TRBV7-3 and TRBJ2-2, reads GAGVSQTPSNKVTEKGKYVELRCDPISGHTALYWYRQSLGQGPEFLIYFQGTGAADDSGLPNDRFFAVRPEGSVSTLKIQRTERGDSAVYLCASSPRGANQGAGELFFGEGSRLTVL.

This clonotype was counted a few times. This sequence joins TRBV10-2 and TRBJ2-1, with 7 bases identical to TRBD2. From germline, CDR1 is WSHSY and CDR2 SAAADI. The CDR3 consists of 13 residues. Trimming cost V 8 bases and J 9 bases; bases outside gene matches: 10. The CDR3 DNA reads TGCGCCAGCGGGAGGGTAGCGTATGGTGAGCAGTTCTTC. Translation: CASGRVAYGEQFF.

J is TRBJ2-2 and V is TRBV9; 10 positions match TRBD2. V shed 0 bases and J 5 bases; nucleotides not matched to a gene: 4. Germline values: CDR1 SGDLS, CDR2 YYNGEE. There are 16 residues in the CDR3. CDR3 DNA sequence: TGTGCCAGCAGCGTAGGAGCTAGCGGGAGAACCGGGGAGCTGTTTTTT. Translation gives CASSVGASGRTGELFF.

This clonotype was observed many times. The CDR3 is CAWRRQGGTEAFF. The CDR3 region has the DNA TGTGCCTGGAGGCGTCAGGGTGGGACTGAAGCTTTCTTT. J is TRBJ1-1 and V is TRBV30, with D possibly being TRBD1 (5 bases). CDR1 and CDR2 (germline): GTSNPN, SVGIG (reference sequence). V lost 3 bases to trimming and J lost 5 bases, with 13 bases between them. The length of the CDR3 is 13 residues.

Relative to its sample, this clonotype is medium-sized (0.01 to 0.1%). The chain recombines TRBV29-1 with TRBJ2-3, with D tentatively TRBD1 (5 bases). This CDR3 is built from 14 residues. CDR1 is SQVTM, CDR2 ANQGSEA, per germline. Trimming removed 3 bases from V and 1 base from J, with 11 bases in between. Here the CDR3 reads CSVDPGRGTDTQYF. CDR3 sequence (DNA): TGCAGCGTTGACCCAGGGCGAGGCACAGATACGCAGTATTTT.

The table lists this clonotype with many counts. The chain is built from TRBV7-2 and TRBJ2-1, with 8 bases that match TRBD1. Unmatched junction bases numbered 9, after V lost 5 bases and J lost 6 bases. Germline CDR1 SGHTA, CDR2 FQGNSA. There are 15 residues in the CDR3. DNA of the CDR3: TGTGCCAGCAGCCCCCAGGACAGGGTGGGCAATGAGCAGTTCTTC. It yields the protein CASSPQDRVGNEQFF.

This clonotype was counted ten times or more. V usage is TRBV12-3 or TRBV12-4 and J usage is TRBJ1-5, with D possibly being TRBD1 (6 bases). Trimming took 1 base from V and 2 from J, leaving 9 bases between them. CDR3 length: 15 residues. The CDR3 DNA sequence: TGTGCCAGCAGTTTAGAGTCAGGGGGCAATCAGCCCCAGCATTTT. Translating it yields CASSLESGGNQPQHF.

This clonotype was observed at least ten times. The rearrangement links TRBV9 to TRBJ2-1; 14 nucleotides align to TRBD2. Germline V gene data show CDR1 as SGDLS and CDR2 as YYNGEE. CDR3 length: 20 amino acids. The ends lost 3 bases at V and 1 base at J; junction bases unmatched: 12. The CDR3 nucleotides are TGTGCCAGCAGCGCTCCGACTAGCGGGAGGGCGCAGGGATCCTACAATGAGCAGTTCTTC. This gives the protein CASSAPTSGRAQGSYNEQFF.

This clonotype was seen repeatedly, ten times or more. This rearrangement joins TRBV20-1 to TRBJ2-1, with 7 bases aligning to TRBD2. V was clipped by 0 bases and J by 6 bases; unmatched bases: 14. Germline loops: CDR1 DFQATT, CDR2 SNEGSKA (reference sequence). CDR3 size: 17 residues. As DNA, the CDR3 is TGCAGTGCTAGAGATAAGTGGCGGACTAGTTCTGGCAATGAGCAGTTCTTC. Protein sequence: CSARDKWRTSSGNEQFF.

This clonotype appeared a few times. This chain uses TRBV28 with TRBJ2-5; TRBD2 might be the D (6 bases). Between the trimmed V and J ends, which lost 3 bases and 2 bases, there was a span of 13 bases. The CDR3 covers 15 residues. CDR1 MDHEN and CDR2 SYDVKM come from the germline V gene. The CDR3 coding sequence is TGTGCCAGCAGTTTCGAAATCGGGACTCAAGAGACCCAGTACTTC. Its protein is CASSFEIGTQETQYF. The full variable domain, in which reference TRBV28 and TRBJ2-5 provide the parts outside the CDR3, is DVKVTQSSRYLVKRTGEKVFLECVQDMDHENMFWYRQDPGLGLRLIYFSYDVKMKEKGDIPEGYSVSREKKERFSLILESASTNQTSMYLCASSFEIGTQETQYFGPGTRLLVL.

This clonotype appeared many times. This sequence joins TRBV19 and TRBJ2-1, with 13 bases aligning to TRBD2. The germline V gene has CDR1 LNHDA and CDR2 SQIVND (reference sequence). The CDR3 spans 17 residues. The trim removed 6 bases at V and 3 bases at J, leaving 8 bases unmatched. CDR3: CASSMGLAGFYYNEQFF. For the CDR3, the DNA is TGTGCCAGTAGCATGGGACTAGCGGGATTCTACTACAATGAGCAGTTCTTC. The variable domain in full, with the rest retrieved from reference TRBV19 and TRBJ2-1, is DGGITQSPKYLFRKEGQNVTLSCEQNLNHDAMYWYRQDPGQGLRLIYYSQIVNDFQKGDIAEGYSVSREKKESFPLTVTSAQKNPTAFYLCASSMGLAGFYYNEQFFGPGTRLTVL.